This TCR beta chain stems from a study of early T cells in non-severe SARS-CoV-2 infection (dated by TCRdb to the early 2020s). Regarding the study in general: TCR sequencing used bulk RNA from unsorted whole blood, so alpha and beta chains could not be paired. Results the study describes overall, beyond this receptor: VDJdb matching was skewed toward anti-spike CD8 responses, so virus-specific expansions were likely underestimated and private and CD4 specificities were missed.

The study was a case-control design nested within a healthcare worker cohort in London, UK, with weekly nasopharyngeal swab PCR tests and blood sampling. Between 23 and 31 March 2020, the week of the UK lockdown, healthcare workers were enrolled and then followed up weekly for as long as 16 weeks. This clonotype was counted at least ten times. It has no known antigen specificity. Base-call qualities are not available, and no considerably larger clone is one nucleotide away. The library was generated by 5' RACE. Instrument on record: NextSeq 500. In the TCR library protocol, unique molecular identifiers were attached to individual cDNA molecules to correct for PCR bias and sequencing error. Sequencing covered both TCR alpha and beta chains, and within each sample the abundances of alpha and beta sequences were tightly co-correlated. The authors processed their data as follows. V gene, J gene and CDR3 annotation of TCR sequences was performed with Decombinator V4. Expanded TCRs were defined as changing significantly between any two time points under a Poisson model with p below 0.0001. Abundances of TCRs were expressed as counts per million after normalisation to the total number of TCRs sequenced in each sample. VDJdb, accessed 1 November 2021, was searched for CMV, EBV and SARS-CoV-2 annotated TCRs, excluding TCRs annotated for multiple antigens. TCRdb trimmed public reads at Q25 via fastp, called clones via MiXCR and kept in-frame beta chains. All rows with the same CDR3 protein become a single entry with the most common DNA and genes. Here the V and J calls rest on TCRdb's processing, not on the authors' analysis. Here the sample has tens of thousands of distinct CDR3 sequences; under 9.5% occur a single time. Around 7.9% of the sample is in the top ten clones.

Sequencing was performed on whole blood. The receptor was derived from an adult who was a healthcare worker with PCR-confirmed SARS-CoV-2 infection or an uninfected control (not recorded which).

The DNA is TGTGCCAGCAGCTTAGGAAGCTCCTATAATTCACCCCTCCACTTT. This codes for CASSLGSSYNSPLHF. The rearrangement combines TRBV11-2 with TRBJ1-6, with the D gene not clear enough to name. The germline V gene sets CDR1 to SGHAT and CDR2 to FQNNGV. The CDR3 spans 15 residues, from the cysteine through the phenylalanine. Only the CDR3 DNA is retained, 45 bases long and in frame from the first base. The trim is 1 base for V and 0 bases for J, with a gap of 4 bases between the germline ends.